Following are 25 T cell receptor beta chains from one sample sequenced in a study of blood T cell repertoires in COVID-19. Profiling relied on immunoSEQ multiplex PCR, and the TCRdb table lists in-frame clones only, not all of them. Of 200,000 to 250,000 clones in the sample, roughly 85% were seen once. Input material: peripheral blood. Every receptor here comes from a woman between 70 and 85 years old with COVID-19, enrolled during active disease.

This clone showed up just once. The rearrangement uses TRBV7-9 and TRBJ1-1; perhaps TRBD1 as D (5 bases). V was shortened by 2 bases and J by 1 base, with 8 bases between the two germline ends. The germline gives CDR1 SEHNR, CDR2 FQNEAQ (reference sequence). The CDR3 length is 14 residues. CDR3 bases: TGTGCCAGCAGCTTAAGTGGGGCGAACACTGAAGCTTTCTTT. Translated, it gives CASSLSGANTEAFF.

The CDR3 spells CASSLARVEKLFF. CDR3 nucleotide sequence: TGTGCCAGCAGTTTAGCCAGGGTTGAAAAACTGTTTTTT. The rearrangement joins TRBV12-3 or TRBV12-4 to TRBJ1-4; the D gene is possibly TRBD1 (5 bases). V lost 0 bases to trimming and J lost 7 bases, with 6 bases between them. The CDR3 contains 13 residues.

The chain carries TRBV5-1 and TRBJ1-2; D is perhaps TRBD1 (6 bases). This CDR3 contains 15 residues. V lost 1 base and J 4 bases, leaving 14 bases between the germline ends. From germline, CDR1 is SGHRS and CDR2 YFSETQ. For the CDR3, the DNA is TGCGCCAGCAGCTTGACAGGGACGGTGGCCTATGGCTACACCTTC. Translation gives CASSLTGTVAYGYTF.

The chain is built from TRBV9 and TRBJ2-2, with a weak D call TRBD2 (6 bases). Germline V CDR1 and CDR2: SGDLS, YYNGEE. The length of the CDR3 is 16 residues. Deletions cut 0 bases from V and 0 bases from J, with 9 bases between. DNA of the CDR3: TGTGCCAGCAGCGTAGGGAGCGGGCCGAACACCGGGGAGCTGTTTTTT. Translation: CASSVGSGPNTGELFF.

The rearrangement uses TRBV19 and TRBJ2-2, with 11 bases matching TRBD1. V trimming: 4 bases; J trimming: 6 bases; junction bases outside the gene matches: 7. The CDR3 sequence is 16 residues long. Germline V lookup: CDR1 LNHDA, CDR2 SQIVND (reference sequence). In DNA form, the CDR3 reads TGTGCCAGTAGTAAAGGACAGGGGGCGACCTCCGGGGAGCTGTTTTTT. It specifies CASSKGQGATSGELFF.

This chain links TRBV6-5 with TRBJ2-1; 9 positions match TRBD1. In germline, CDR1 is MNHEY, CDR2 SVGAGI. V lost 3 bases, J lost 3 bases, and 3 bases stayed unmatched. The length of the CDR3 is 15 residues. The CDR3 DNA is TGTGCCAGCAGTTATACAGGGGGCCTCTACAATGAGCAGTTCTTC. It encodes CASSYTGGLYNEQFF.

This clone has a handful of counts. The J gene is TRBJ2-1, the V gene TRBV3-1 (or the pseudogene TRBV3-2); TRBD1 aligns across 9 bases. The germline CDR1 and CDR2 sequences are LGHDT and YNNKEL (reference sequence). This CDR3 has 16 residues. Trimming removed 4 bases from V and 3 bases from J; junction bases left unmatched: 7. The CDR3 reads CASSLRGDRVYNEQFF. The CDR3 nucleotides read TGTGCCAGCAGCCTGAGGGGGGACAGGGTCTACAATGAGCAGTTCTTC.

The DNA for the CDR3 is TGTGCCAGCAGCATTACAGGAAACACTGAAGCTTTCTTT. Protein product: CASSITGNTEAFF. The chain joins TRBV7-6 to TRBJ1-1; D might be TRBD1 (5 bases). V lost 5 bases and J lost 2, with 9 bases in between. The CDR3 has 13 residues. Germline CDR1 reads SGHVS; CDR2 reads FNYEAQ.

The chain is built from TRBV2 and TRBJ1-5, with D uncertain. The CDR3 sequence is 14 residues long. Germline CDR1 reads SNHLY; CDR2 reads FYNNEI. The ends were cut back, 8 bases at V and 2 bases at J, with 13 bases in the middle. CDR3 bases: TGTGCCAGCCGACGGGGTGTAGGCAATCAGCCCCAGCATTTT. Amino acids: CASRRGVGNQPQHF.

The V and J genes are TRBV5-8 and TRBJ2-5; 7 bases map to TRBD1. From germline, CDR1 is SGHTS and CDR2 YDEGEE. The CDR3 totals 14 residues. Losses at the gene ends were 6 bases for V and 8 bases for J; bases not matched to a gene: 13. The CDR3 sequence: CASTRDRRQITQYF. In DNA, the CDR3 is TGTGCCAGCACTCGGGACAGACGACAAATTACCCAGTACTTC.

The chain uses TRBV7-6 and TRBJ2-7, with 7 bases lining up with TRBD2. The CDR3 contains 14 residues. J lost 3 bases, V lost 5 bases, and 7 bases had no gene match. The germline V gene encodes CDR1 SGHVS and CDR2 FNYEAQ. The CDR3 sequence: CASSPGGGIYEQYF. CDR3 nucleotide sequence: TGTGCCAGCAGCCCTGGGGGGGGAATCTACGAGCAGTACTTC.

The chain links TRBV19 to TRBJ2-7; a possible D gene is TRBD1 (6 bases). Per germline, CDR1 LNHDA and CDR2 SQIVND (reference sequence). With 9 bases removed from V and 2 bases from J, the gap between germline ends came to 14 bases. This CDR3 is 13 amino acids long. DNA for the CDR3: TGTGCCAGGCGGACAGAAATTCCCTACGAGCAGTACTTC. It codes for CARRTEIPYEQYF.

This clone appeared a few times. The rearrangement joins TRBV2 to TRBJ1-2, with unresolved D. Per germline, CDR1 SNHLY and CDR2 FYNNEI. V lost 2 bases, J lost 6 bases, and 10 bases lay in between. CDR3 length: 13 residues. CDR3 amino acids: CASSESGRNGYTF. CDR3 coding DNA: TGTGCCAGCAGTGAATCAGGCCGGAATGGCTACACCTTC.

In DNA, the CDR3 is TGTGCCAGCACCGCTCAGGGGTCTTATGGCTACACCTTC. This translates into CASTAQGSYGYTF. The rearrangement uses TRBV7-9 and TRBJ1-2; tentative D call: TRBD1 (6 bases). The V end was cut by 7 bases, the J end by 5 bases, with 14 bases between. The CDR3 consists of 13 residues. Germline V gene data show CDR1 as SEHNR and CDR2 as FQNEAQ (reference sequence).

J is TRBJ2-1 and V is TRBV6-5; the D is unclear. V lost 7 bases and J lost 0, with 13 bases in between. CDR1 MNHEY and CDR2 SVGAGI come from the germline V gene. The CDR3 consists of 15 residues. The CDR3 sequence is CASKRGDFSYNEQFF. The CDR3 DNA is TGTGCCAGCAAACGCGGCGACTTCTCCTACAATGAGCAGTTCTTC.

V usage is TRBV19 and J usage is TRBJ1-5; 8 bases align to TRBD1. There are 14 residues in the CDR3. The germline CDR1 and CDR2 sequences are LNHDA and SQIVND (reference sequence). Trimming took 5 bases from V and 7 from J; bases not matched to a gene: 7. CDR3 loop: CASSGQGGFQPQHF. DNA of the CDR3: TGTGCCAGTAGTGGACAGGGTGGTTTCCAGCCCCAGCATTTT.

This rearrangement joins TRBV5-5 to TRBJ1-1, with 9 bases aligning to TRBD1. Germline loops: CDR1 SGHKS, CDR2 YYEKEE (reference sequence). The CDR3 sequence is 16 residues long. V gave up 3 bases and J gave up 0 bases; unmatched junction bases: 6. The CDR3 region is CASSSGTGRMNTEAFF. The CDR3 DNA follows: TGTGCCAGCAGCTCCGGGACAGGGAGGATGAACACTGAAGCTTTCTTT. Supplemented by reference TRBV5-5 and TRBJ1-1, the full variable domain reads DAGVTQSPTHLIKTRGQQVTLRCSPISGHKSVSWYQQVLGQGPQFIFQYYEKEERGRGNFPDRFSARQFPNYSSELNVNALLLGDSALYLCASSSGTGRMNTEAFFGQGTRLTVV.

V usage is TRBV5-1 and J usage is TRBJ2-5, with 9 nucleotides matching TRBD1. Germline loops: CDR1 SGHRS, CDR2 YFSETQ. CDR3 length: 15 residues. Germline trimming cut 0 bases from V and 5 bases from J; bases unmatched to any gene: 5. CDR3 DNA: TGCGCCAGCAGCTTGGAGACAGGGGGGCTTGAGACCCAGTACTTC. Its translation is CASSLETGGLETQYF.

J is TRBJ1-1 and V is TRBV21-1. TRBV21-1 constitutes a pseudogene. This CDR3 spans 15 amino acids. The CDR3 DNA reads as TGTGCCAGCAGCAAAGAGGCGGGCAGGAGGACTGAAGCTTTCTTT. Translated: CASSKEAGRRTEAFF.

The J gene is TRBJ1-1, the V gene TRBV18; D might be TRBD1 (6 bases). With 0 bases removed from V and 3 bases from J, the gap between germline ends came to 11 bases. Germline CDR1 reads KGHSH; CDR2 reads LQKENI. The CDR3 has 15 residues. The CDR3 bases are TGTGCCAGCTCACCACCGGACTGGACAGACACTGAAGCTTTCTTT. It specifies CASSPPDWTDTEAFF. Drawing the rest from reference TRBV18 and TRBJ1-1, the complete variable domain is NAGVMQNPRHLVRRRGQEARLRCSPMKGHSHVYWYRQLPEEGLKFMVYLQKENIIDESGMPKERFSAEFPKEGPSILRIQQVVRGDSAAYFCASSPPDWTDTEAFFGQGTRLTVV.

The CDR3 here is CASSELAGGVEQYF. The CDR3 nucleotides read TGTGCCAGCAGCGAACTAGCGGGAGGTGTAGAGCAGTACTTC. The V and J genes are TRBV13 and TRBJ2-7; 12 bases are shared with TRBD2. V was pared by 5 bases and J by 7 bases, with 6 bases of the junction left unmatched. Germline V gives CDR1 PRHDT, CDR2 FYEKMQ (reference sequence). The CDR3 runs to 14 residues.

The chain joins TRBV19 to TRBJ1-5, with a weak D call TRBD1 (5 bases). Germline V lookup: CDR1 LNHDA, CDR2 SQIVND (reference sequence). This CDR3 has 14 amino acids. Trimming cost V 3 bases and J 5 bases, with 11 bases left between them. For the CDR3, the DNA is TGTGCCAGTAGTATCTTGGGCAGGGATCAGCCCCAGCATTTT. This translates into CASSILGRDQPQHF.

This clone was seen only once. This sequence joins TRBV10-2 and TRBJ1-6; the D is unclear. This CDR3 comprises 13 residues. Germline values: CDR1 WSHSY, CDR2 SAAADI. Trimming cost V 6 bases and J 7 bases, with 10 bases left between them. The DNA of the CDR3 is TGCGCCAGCAGAGGTGGCAGGAATTCACCCCTCCACTTT. It is translated as CASRGGRNSPLHF.

This clone has a single count. As DNA, the CDR3 is TGTGCCAGCAGTGAGACACTTAGAGGCTACACCTTC. Translated, it gives CASSETLRGYTF. The chain links TRBV25-1 to TRBJ1-2, with no clear D. Germline loops: CDR1 MGHDK, CDR2 SYGVNS. The V end was cut by 3 bases, the J end by 8 bases, with 10 bases between. This CDR3 spans 12 amino acids.

This clone was seen only a few times. The V call is TRBV19, the J call TRBJ2-7, with D unclear. The CDR3 has 13 amino acids. From germline, CDR1 is LNHDA and CDR2 SQIVND (reference sequence). Trimming took off 3 bases at V and 1 base at J, with 7 bases between the two ends. The CDR3 sequence is CASSISVSYEQYF. CDR3 in DNA: TGTGCCAGTAGTATCAGCGTGTCCTACGAGCAGTACTTC.